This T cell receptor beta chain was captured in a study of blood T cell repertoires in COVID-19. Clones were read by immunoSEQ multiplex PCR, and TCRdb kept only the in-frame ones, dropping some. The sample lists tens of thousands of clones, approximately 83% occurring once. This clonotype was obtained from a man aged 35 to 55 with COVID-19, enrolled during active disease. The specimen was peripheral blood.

Here the CDR3 DNA reads TGTGCCATCAGTGAGAAGACAGGGGACCTAAACTATGGCTACACCTTC. Its protein is CAISEKTGDLNYGYTF. The J gene is TRBJ1-2, the V gene TRBV10-3, with 8 bases lining up with TRBD1. The trim removed 2 bases at V and 2 bases at J, leaving 7 bases unmatched. Looked up from germline, CDR1 is ENHRY and CDR2 is SYGVKD. The CDR3 has 16 amino acids.